This is a list of T cell receptor beta chains from one sample in a study of regulatory T cells in long-lasting Graves disease. TCRdb analysed the multiplex PCR reads with MiXCR anew, one entry per CDR3 protein. Altogether roughly 360,000 distinct CDR3 sequences are present, 12% being singletons, with the ten largest covering under 20%. This same sample was also part of a study on T cells in Graves' hyperthyroidism and ophthalmopathy.

Sequences were derived from peripheral blood mononuclear cells (PBMCs), sampled at new diagnosis, from a patient treated with antithyroid drugs. The receptor source for this set is a woman in her late teens or twenties with Graves disease. Both conserved end residues are part of each CDR3. Fields, in order: V gene, clone size, D gene, J gene, CDR3 length, CDR3 DNA, CDR3 protein. The D gene is left open where the match is weak. Some rows have no size entry. The others give once, few or many, or a class for an expanded clone.

TRBV7-9	many	.	TRBJ1-2	14	TGTGCCAGCAGCGACGGTGGGGGGATCGGTGGCTACACCTTC	CASSDGGGIGGYTF
TRBV3-1	many	TRBD2	TRBJ2-7	13	TGTGCCAGCAGCCAAGGGTTAGCGGGAAGGCAGTACTTC	CASSQGLAGRQYF
TRBV6-1	many	.	TRBJ2-5	16	TGTGCCAGCAGTGAAGTTTACTACAGGGACGCGGTAACCCAGTACTTC	CASSEVYYRDAVTQYF
TRBV7-3	many	TRBD1	TRBJ2-1	14	TGTGCCAGCAGTCCCGGGACAGGGTCAAATGAGCAGTTCTTC	CASSPGTGSNEQFF
TRBV7-8	.	.	TRBJ2-2	16	TGTGCCAGCAGCTTAGCCGAGCGGCTAGGCACCGGGGAGCTGTTTTTT	CASSLAERLGTGELFF
TRBV11-3	many	.	TRBJ2-1	16	TGTGCCAGCAGTATAGGCTGGGGGAGCAGGTACAATGAGCAGTTCTTC	CASSIGWGSRYNEQFF
TRBV4-3	.	TRBD1	TRBJ1-2	14	TGCGCCAGCAGCCAAGACAGGGGGTTCTATGGCTACACCTTC	CASSQDRGFYGYTF
TRBV20-1	few	TRBD2	TRBJ2-1	18	TGCAGTGCTCAAAGACGGACTAGCGGGGCGTCCAAATACAATGAGCAGTTCTTC	CSAQRRTSGASKYNEQFF
TRBV2	.	.	TRBJ1-6	16	TGTGCCAGCAGTCTGACGGGGCACACGATGGCTTCACCCCTCCACTTT	CASSLTGHTMASPLHF
TRBV7-8	many	.	TRBJ2-2	16	TGTGCCAGCAGCTTAGCGAGGACACCGAACACCGGGGAGCTGTTTTTT	CASSLARTPNTGELFF
TRBV28	few	TRBD1	TRBJ2-1	14	TGTGGGTGGGGGCAGCAATGGGACAGGGATGAGCAGTTCTTC	CGWGQQWDRDEQFF
TRBV2	many	TRBD2	TRBJ2-1	18	TGTGCCAGCAGGACCCCCGGGGGGCGCGGGACTAGCCTCGACGAGCAGTTCTTC	CASRTPGGRGTSLDEQFF
TRBV4-3	many	TRBD2	TRBJ2-2	20	TGCGCCAGCAGCCAAGATTGGGGACTAGCGGGAGTTCGCGCCACCGGGGAGCTGTTTTTT	CASSQDWGLAGVRATGELFF
TRBV7-3	many	.	TRBJ2-6	14	TGTGCCAGCAGCTTATATGCTGGGGCCAACGTCCTGACTTTC	CASSLYAGANVLTF
TRBV9	many	.	TRBJ2-1	12	TGTGCCAGCAGCGTGTCGGCAAATGAGCAGTTCTTC	CASSVSANEQFF
TRBV5-1	many	.	TRBJ1-1	14	TGCGCCAGTACCTCAATTGGGGAGGACACTGAAGCTTTCTTT	CASTSIGEDTEAFF
TRBV12-3/TRBV12-4	many	.	TRBJ2-5	13	TGTGCCAGCAGCCGAGGCTCTGGGGAGACCCAGTACTTC	CASSRGSGETQYF
TRBV5-5	once	TRBD1	TRBJ1-4	17	TGTGCCAGCAGCTCTACCGACAGGGAAACTCGTCAAGGGAAACTGTTTTTT	CASSSTDRETRQGKLFF
TRBV20-1	.	TRBD2	TRBJ2-4	17	TGCAGTGCGGACAGACTAGCGGGAGGGCCTTCCGGGAACATTCAGTACTTC	CSADRLAGGPSGNIQYF
TRBV15	many	.	TRBJ1-1	17	TGTGCCACCAGCAGAGTCGAGGGGTATTGGTCGGACACTGAAGCTTTCTTT	CATSRVEGYWSDTEAFF
TRBV6-1	many	.	TRBJ1-6	19	TGTGCCAGCAGCTTGACTCCCAACGTCGAGGTTTCCTATAATTCACCCCTCCACTTT	CASSLTPNVEVSYNSPLHF
TRBV27	.	TRBD2	TRBJ2-3	15	TGTGCCAGCAGAAGCCTTAGCGGGGCGTGGGATACGGAGTATTTT	CASRSLSGAWDTEYF
TRBV20-1	many	TRBD2	TRBJ2-1	15	TGCAGTGCTAGTCCTCCGGCGGGAGGGCCCGATGAGCAGTTCTTC	CSASPPAGGPDEQFF
TRBV20-1	.	.	TRBJ2-5	14	TGCAGTGCTAGGGGGGGGCTATCCCAAGAGACCCAGTACTTC	CSARGGLSQETQYF
TRBV13	few	.	TRBJ1-2	14	TGTGCCAGCAGCTATCGCAGGGGAGGATATGGCTACACCTTC	CASSYRRGGYGYTF
TRBV9	few	.	TRBJ2-1	15	TGTGCCAGCAGCCCTCCGGGTGTTTATCACAATGAGCAGTTCTTC	CASSPPGVYHNEQFF
TRBV15	.	.	TRBJ2-1	17	TGTGCCACCAGCAGAGATGGGGACCTGAGCTCCTACAATGAGCAGTTCTTC	CATSRDGDLSSYNEQFF
TRBV6-2/TRBV6-3	few	.	TRBJ2-1	14	TGTGCCAGCAGTTACTCGCCGGGGAGGAATGAGCAGTTCTTC	CASSYSPGRNEQFF